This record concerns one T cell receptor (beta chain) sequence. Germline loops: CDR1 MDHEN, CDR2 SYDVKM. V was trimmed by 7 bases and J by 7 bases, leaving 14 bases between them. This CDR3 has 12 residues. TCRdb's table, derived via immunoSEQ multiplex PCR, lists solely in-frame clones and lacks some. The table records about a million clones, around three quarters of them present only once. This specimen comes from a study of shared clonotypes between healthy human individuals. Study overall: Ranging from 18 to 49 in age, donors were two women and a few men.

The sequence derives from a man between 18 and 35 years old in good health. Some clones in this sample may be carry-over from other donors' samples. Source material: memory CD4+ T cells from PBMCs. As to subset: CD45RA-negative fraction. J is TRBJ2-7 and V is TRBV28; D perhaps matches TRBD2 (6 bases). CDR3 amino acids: CASTVGGEEQYF. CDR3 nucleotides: TGTGCCAGCACCGTGGGCGGGGAGGAGCAGTACTTC. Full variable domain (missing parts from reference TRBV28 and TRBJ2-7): DVKVTQSSRYLVKRTGEKVFLECVQDMDHENMFWYRQDPGLGLRLIYFSYDVKMKEKGDIPEGYSVSREKKERFSLILESASTNQTSMYLCASTVGGEEQYFGPGTRLTVT.